Each of the 14 T cell receptor beta chains below was sequenced from the same sample in a study of CD8 T cells in ankylosing spondylitis. One entry per CDR3 protein, called by TCRdb with MiXCR from the 5' RACE reads. The profile shows a few hundred thousand distinct CDR3 sequences, approximately 20% of them singletons. Sequencing input: blood, either unsorted or a sorted T cell fraction (not recorded which). Receptor source: a male donor with ankylosing spondylitis or in good health (not recorded which).

This clonotype was counted only a few times. The gene calls are TRBV2 and TRBJ2-2, with 8 bases identical to TRBD1. CDR1 and CDR2 (germline): SNHLY, FYNNEI. V shed 2 bases and J 8 bases; nucleotides not matched to a gene: 13. This CDR3 comprises 17 residues. CDR3 protein: CASSELTGTGGEGELFF. The DNA of the CDR3 is TGTGCCAGCAGTGAATTAACCGGGACAGGAGGCGAAGGGGAGCTGTTTTTT.

This clonotype was seen a handful of times. The J gene is TRBJ1-1, the V gene TRBV29-1; no firm D call. The V end lost 2 bases, the J end lost 1 base, and 14 bases lay between the germline ends. Germline loops: CDR1 SQVTM, CDR2 ANQGSEA. The length of the CDR3 is 15 residues. The CDR3, as DNA: TGCAGCGTTGAAAACGGTGGAGGGAAGAACACTGAAGCTTTCTTT. Translating gives CSVENGGGKNTEAFF.

In its sample, this clonotype was seen a few times. The chain has TRBV6-2 or TRBV6-3 and TRBJ2-5, with 11 bases matching TRBD2. The CDR3 runs 16 residues. The J segment lost 1 base and the V segment lost 1 base, leaving 2 bases of the junction unmatched. Per the germline V gene, CDR1 is MNHEY and CDR2 is SVGEGT. The CDR3 DNA sequence: TGTGCCAGCAGTTACTTCGGACTAGCGGGCCAAGAGACCCAGTACTTC. This translates into CASSYFGLAGQETQYF.

This sequence joins TRBV11-2 and TRBJ1-2; no firm D call. Germline CDR1 reads SGHAT; CDR2 reads FQNNGV. The CDR3 runs 14 residues. V lost 0 bases to trimming and J lost 6 bases, with 11 bases between them. This chain's CDR3 is CASSLDTAGNGYTF. The CDR3 bases are TGTGCCAGCAGCTTAGATACGGCGGGAAATGGCTACACCTTC.

V and J are TRBV19 and TRBJ1-6; no clear D. Between the trimmed V and J ends, which lost 2 bases and 5 bases, there was a span of 10 bases. Germline loops: CDR1 LNHDA, CDR2 SQIVND (reference sequence). This CDR3 contains 15 residues. The CDR3 bases are TGTGCCAGTAGTATAACGGGGATGGATAATTCACCCCTCCACTTT. Residues: CASSITGMDNSPLHF.

Only a few counts were recorded for this clonotype. This rearrangement joins TRBV7-9 to TRBJ2-7; 9 positions agree with TRBD1. The germline gives CDR1 SEHNR, CDR2 FQNEAQ (reference sequence). With V trimmed by 3 bases and J by 5 bases, 5 bases remained unmatched. This CDR3 has 14 amino acids. CDR3 sequence reads: CASSFGTGIHEQYF. Here the CDR3 DNA reads TGTGCCAGCAGCTTCGGGACAGGGATCCACGAGCAGTACTTC.

This clonotype was recorded many times. The gene calls are TRBV4-1 and TRBJ2-1; TRBD2 agrees at 7 bases. V was pared by 0 bases and J by 4 bases, with 0 bases of the junction left unmatched. From germline, CDR1 is MGHRA and CDR2 YSYEKL. This CDR3 is built from 14 residues. This CDR3 is CASSQDSGYNEQFF. The CDR3 nucleotides read TGCGCCAGCAGCCAAGATAGCGGGTACAATGAGCAGTTCTTC.

The rearrangement links TRBV2 to TRBJ2-2, with D uncertain. The CDR3 covers 15 residues. Trimming took 2 bases from V and 0 from J, leaving 7 bases between them. Germline V gene sequence: CDR1 SNHLY, CDR2 FYNNEI. CDR3 bases: TGTGCCAGCAGTGAAACGAGGACGAACACCGGGGAGCTGTTTTTT. This gives the protein CASSETRTNTGELFF.

V gene TRBV7-9 combines with J gene TRBJ1-2; D is uncertain. Germline assignment: CDR1 SEHNR and CDR2 FQNEAQ (reference sequence). Deletions cut 5 bases from V and 6 bases from J, with 19 bases between. CDR3 size: 15 residues. The CDR3 here is CASSPTFFSGNGYTF. Here the CDR3 DNA reads TGTGCCAGCAGCCCCACTTTCTTTTCCGGGAATGGCTACACCTTC.

The chain uses TRBV6-1 and TRBJ2-7, with a weak D call TRBD1 (5 bases). Germline CDR1 and CDR2: MNHNS and SASEGT. The CDR3 contains 15 residues. V was pared by 6 bases and J by 0 bases, with 15 bases between. Here the CDR3 DNA reads TGTGCCAGCAGGCCACAGGCTTATAGCTCCTACGAGCAGTACTTC. Translating gives CASRPQAYSSYEQYF.

The chain joins TRBV28 to TRBJ2-1; 11 positions match TRBD1. Trimming at V came to 4 bases and at J to 8 bases, leaving 10 bases not matched to a gene. Germline CDR1 reads MDHEN; CDR2 reads SYDVKM. The CDR3 has 16 amino acids. CDR3 bases: TGTGCCAGCAGTTACAACTCCGGGACAGGGGGTTATGAGCAGTTCTTC. Its translation: CASSYNSGTGGYEQFF. Complete variable domain (other parts from reference TRBV28 and TRBJ2-1): DVKVTQSSRYLVKRTGEKVFLECVQDMDHENMFWYRQDPGLGLRLIYFSYDVKMKEKGDIPEGYSVSREKKERFSLILESASTNQTSMYLCASSYNSGTGGYEQFFGPGTRLTVL.

This chain uses TRBV4-1 with TRBJ2-3; D is unresolved. The CDR3 consists of 14 residues. Trimming left V 8 bases short and J 6 bases short, with 18 bases between. From germline, CDR1 is MGHRA and CDR2 YSYEKL. The CDR3 sequence: CASALTLGRDTQYF. For the CDR3, the DNA is TGCGCCAGCGCCCTTACCCTAGGTAGGGATACGCAGTATTTT.

There are a few counts of this clonotype. DNA of the CDR3: TGTGCCACCAGCAGAGATGAGTGGTCAGGAATCGGCTCCTACGAGCAGTACTTC. The encoded protein is CATSRDEWSGIGSYEQYF. This chain links TRBV15 with TRBJ2-7; D gene uncertain. V was clipped by 0 bases and J by 0 bases, with 18 bases between them. The CDR3 covers 18 residues. The germline V gene encodes CDR1 LNHNV and CDR2 YYDKDF (reference sequence). The whole variable domain, remainder taken from reference TRBV15 and TRBJ2-7, is DAMVIQNPRYQVTQFGKPVTLSCSQTLNHNVMYWYQQKSSQAPKLLFHYYDKDFNNEADTPDNFQSRRPNTSFCFLDIRSPGLGDTAMYLCATSRDEWSGIGSYEQYFGPGTRLTVT.

This clonotype came up once. The chain recombines TRBV6-5 with TRBJ2-3; D possibly matches TRBD1 or TRBD2 (6 bases each). V gave up 2 bases and J gave up 2 bases, with 11 bases separating them. The CDR3 runs to 15 residues. From germline, CDR1 is MNHEY and CDR2 SVGAGI. The CDR3 DNA follows: TGTGCCAGCAGTTACCGACCGGGGGCCACAGATACGCAGTATTTT. Protein: CASSYRPGATDTQYF.